This record concerns one T cell receptor (beta chain) sequence. The method was immunoSEQ multiplex PCR; TCRdb's version includes in-frame clones alone and lacks a portion of them. The data show 120,000 or so clones, with about four fifths seen just once and approximately 2.4% held by the top ten. These data originate in a study of blood T cell repertoires in COVID-19. Study-wide context: The origin of the acute and convalescent COVID-19 samples was the United States, Italy and Spain. PBMCs, B-cell-depleted T cells, or T cells provided the cDNA or gDNA that made up the material.

The sequencing sample was made of peripheral blood. The clonotype comes from a man in his 70s with acute or convalescent COVID-19.

CDR3 DNA sequence: TGTGCCAGCAGCCAAGAGCGGTTTATTGGAAACACCATATATTTT. Its protein is CASSQERFIGNTIYF. The rearrangement joins TRBV3-1 (or the pseudogene TRBV3-2) to TRBJ1-3; no firm D call. There are 15 residues in the CDR3. Germline V lookup: CDR1 LGHDT, CDR2 YNNKEL (reference sequence). With 0 bases removed from V and 3 bases from J, the gap between germline ends came to 9 bases.